This TCR beta chain is drawn from a study of blood T cell repertoires in COVID-19. Sequencing was performed with immunoSEQ multiplex PCR; in TCRdb, only in-frame clones are kept and a portion is missing. The sample lists 200,000 to 300,000 clones, 75% to 90% seen once, with 7.2% in the top ten. The CDR3 runs 12 residues. Germline V gives CDR1 GTSNPN, CDR2 SVGIG (reference sequence). V was trimmed by 0 bases and J by 8 bases, leaving 8 bases between them. This clone was detected only once. The chain couples TRBV30 to TRBJ1-3; D is unresolved. What was sequenced was peripheral blood. This clonotype was obtained from a man aged 55 to 70 who had recovered from COVID-19. The CDR3 spells CAWSVRGDTIYF. CDR3 DNA sequence: TGTGCCTGGAGTGTACGGGGAGACACCATATATTTT.